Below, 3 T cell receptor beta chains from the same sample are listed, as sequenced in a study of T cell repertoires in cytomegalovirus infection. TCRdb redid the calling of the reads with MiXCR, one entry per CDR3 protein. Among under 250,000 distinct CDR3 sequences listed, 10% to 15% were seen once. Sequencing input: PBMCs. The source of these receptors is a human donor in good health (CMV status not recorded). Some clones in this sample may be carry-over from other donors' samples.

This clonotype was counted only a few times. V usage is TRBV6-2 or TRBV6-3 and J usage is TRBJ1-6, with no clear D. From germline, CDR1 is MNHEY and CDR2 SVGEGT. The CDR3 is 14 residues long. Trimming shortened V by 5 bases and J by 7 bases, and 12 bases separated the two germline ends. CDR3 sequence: CASSQMQLNSPLHF. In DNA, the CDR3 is TGTGCCAGCAGTCAAATGCAACTAAATTCACCCCTCCACTTT.

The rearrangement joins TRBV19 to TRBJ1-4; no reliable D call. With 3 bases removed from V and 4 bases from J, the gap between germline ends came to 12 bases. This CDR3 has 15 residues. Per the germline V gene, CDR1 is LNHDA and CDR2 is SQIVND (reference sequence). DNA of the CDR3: TGTGCCAGTAGTATCGCGAAGTCTGGTAATGAAAAACTGTTTTTT. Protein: CASSIAKSGNEKLFF.

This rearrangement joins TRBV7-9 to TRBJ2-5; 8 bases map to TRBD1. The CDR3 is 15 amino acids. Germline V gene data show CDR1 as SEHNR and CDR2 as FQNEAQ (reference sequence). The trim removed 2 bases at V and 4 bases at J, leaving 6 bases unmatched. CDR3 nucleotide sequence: TGTGCCAGCAGCTTAAAACAGGGGGGAGGAGAGACCCAGTACTTC. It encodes CASSLKQGGGETQYF.